These T cell receptor beta chains were read from a single sample in a study of CD8 T cells in Susac syndrome. Using its own MiXCR run on the immunoSEQ multiplex PCR reads, TCRdb lists one record per CDR3 protein. This table has about 190,000 distinct CDR3 sequences, roughly 94% appearing once. Sequences were obtained from CD8+ T cells from PBMCs. All receptors derive from a human donor with Susac syndrome. Each CDR3 is given with its conserved first and last residue. The order of the fields is D gene, J gene, V gene, clone size, CDR3 protein, CDR3 DNA. The D gene is left open where the match is weak. The size field is filled for only some rows; it gives once, few, many or a size class.

D: NA
J: TRBJ2-3
V: TRBV4-1
size: NA
CDR3: CASSQGGFGLDVTDTQYF
DNA: TGCGCCAGCAGCCAAGGCGGTTTTGGGCTAGATGTGACAGATACGCAGTATTTT

D: TRBD2
J: TRBJ2-1
V: TRBV5-6
size: NA
CDR3: CASSETSVDNEQFF
DNA: TGTGCCAGCAGCGAGACTAGCGTAGACAATGAGCAGTTCTTC

D: NA
J: TRBJ2-7
V: TRBV5-1
size: NA
CDR3: CASSFGSGSYEQYF
DNA: TGCGCCAGCAGCTTTGGTAGCGGCTCCTACGAGCAGTACTTC

D: NA
J: TRBJ2-7
V: TRBV20-1
size: few
CDR3: CSASPGAYEQYF
DNA: TGCAGTGCTAGTCCCGGTGCCTACGAGCAGTACTTC

D: NA
J: TRBJ1-2
V: TRBV11-2
size: NA
CDR3: CASTHDGQQHGYTF
DNA: TGTGCCAGCACCCACGATGGACAGCAACATGGCTACACCTTC

D: NA
J: TRBJ2-3
V: TRBV9
size: NA
CDR3: CASSVAGGHVADTQYF
DNA: TGTGCCAGCAGCGTAGCTGGGGGCCATGTGGCAGATACGCAGTATTTT

D: NA
J: TRBJ1-2
V: TRBV20-1
size: NA
CDR3: CSARDLVGRVTNYGYTF
DNA: TGCAGTGCTAGAGATCTAGTTGGCAGGGTTACTAACTATGGCTACACCTTC

D: NA
J: TRBJ2-1
V: TRBV29-1
size: NA
CDR3: CSVEVGGPGNEQFF
DNA: TGCAGCGTTGAAGTGGGGGGGCCGGGCAATGAGCAGTTCTTC

D: TRBD2
J: TRBJ2-1
V: TRBV12-5
size: few
CDR3: CASGLVSTSGGGEQFF
DNA: TGTGCTAGTGGTTTGGTCTCGACTAGCGGTGGAGGTGAGCAGTTCTTC

D: NA
J: TRBJ2-1
V: TRBV7-8
size: NA
CDR3: CASSVDGYNEQFF
DNA: TGTGCCAGCAGCGTAGACGGATACAATGAGCAGTTCTTC

D: TRBD2
J: TRBJ2-2
V: TRBV12-3/TRBV12-4
size: NA
CDR3: CASSFELAGATGELFF
DNA: TGTGCCAGCAGTTTCGAACTAGCGGGGGCTACCGGGGAGCTGTTTTTT

D: NA
J: TRBJ2-7
V: TRBV7-9
size: once
CDR3: CASRPPTGSYEQYF
DNA: TGTGCCAGCAGACCACCCACAGGGTCCTACGAGCAGTACTTC

D: NA
J: TRBJ2-1
V: TRBV11-2
size: NA
CDR3: CASSLAQYNEQFF
DNA: TGTGCCAGCAGCTTAGCCCAGTACAATGAGCAGTTCTTC

D: NA
J: TRBJ1-1
V: TRBV6-5
size: NA
CDR3: CASSTTGGTEAFF
DNA: TGTGCCAGCAGTACTACGGGGGGCACTGAAGCTTTCTTT

D: NA
J: TRBJ1-5
V: TRBV6-1
size: NA
CDR3: CASSEVNSNQPQHF
DNA: TGTGCCAGCAGTGAAGTGAATAGCAATCAGCCCCAGCATTTT

D: TRBD2
J: TRBJ2-5
V: TRBV4-1
size: NA
CDR3: CASSQAGSTSSGTFQETQYF
DNA: TGCGCCAGCAGCCAAGCGGGAAGTACGTCTAGCGGCACCTTCCAGGAGACCCAGTACTTC

D: NA
J: TRBJ2-3
V: TRBV4-2
size: NA
CDR3: CASSQGDSSTDTQYF
DNA: TGTGCCAGCAGCCAGGGGGACTCTAGCACAGATACGCAGTATTTT

D: TRBD2
J: TRBJ2-1
V: TRBV29-1
size: NA
CDR3: CSVLAGGPYEQFF
DNA: TGCAGCGTCCTAGCGGGGGGGCCCTATGAGCAGTTCTTC

D: NA
J: TRBJ2-7
V: TRBV13
size: NA
CDR3: CASSLLGGVGEQYF
DNA: TGTGCCAGCAGCTTATTAGGCGGGGTGGGGGAGCAGTACTTC

D: NA
J: TRBJ2-1
V: TRBV2
size: NA
CDR3: CASSEYNGLPYNEQFF
DNA: TGTGCCAGCAGTGAATACAACGGGCTCCCTTACAATGAGCAGTTCTTC

D: TRBD2
J: TRBJ2-5
V: TRBV7-6
size: NA
CDR3: CASSLAGGTSAETQYF
DNA: TGTGCCAGCAGCTTAGCTGGCGGGACTAGTGCTGAGACCCAGTACTTC

D: TRBD2
J: TRBJ2-1
V: TRBV20-1
size: NA
CDR3: CSAQSQAGGRYNEQFF
DNA: TGCAGTGCTCAGAGCCAAGCGGGAGGCAGGTACAATGAGCAGTTCTTC

D: TRBD2
J: TRBJ2-7
V: TRBV3-1
size: NA
CDR3: CASSQEFSASGRYSSYEQYF
DNA: TGTGCCAGCAGCCAAGAATTCTCGGCTAGCGGGAGGTATAGCTCCTACGAGCAGTACTTC

D: TRBD2
J: TRBJ2-7
V: TRBV27
size: NA
CDR3: CASSLSQGLAGDEQYF
DNA: TGTGCCAGCAGTTTAAGTCAGGGACTAGCGGGAGACGAGCAGTACTTC

D: NA
J: TRBJ2-2
V: TRBV27
size: NA
CDR3: CASSAPPGFNTGELFF
DNA: TGTGCCAGTTCAGCCCCTCCAGGGTTTAACACCGGGGAGCTGTTTTTT

D: TRBD2
J: TRBJ2-1
V: TRBV20-1
size: NA
CDR3: CSAPGLAGGGNEQFF
DNA: TGCAGTGCCCCCGGACTAGCGGGAGGGGGCAATGAGCAGTTCTTC

D: NA
J: TRBJ2-6
V: TRBV25-1
size: NA
CDR3: CASSERHPAGANVLTF
DNA: TGTGCCAGCAGTGAAAGACACCCCGCTGGGGCCAACGTCCTGACTTTC

D: TRBD1
J: TRBJ1-5
V: TRBV6-1
size: NA
CDR3: CASSPGQGAISQPQHF
DNA: TGTGCCAGCAGCCCTGGACAGGGGGCGATAAGTCAGCCCCAGCATTTT

D: NA
J: TRBJ2-6
V: TRBV4-2
size: NA
CDR3: CASSQDFGQFLGVLTF
DNA: TGTGCCAGCAGCCAAGATTTCGGACAGTTTTTAGGAGTCCTGACTTTC

D: TRBD1
J: TRBJ2-5
V: TRBV15
size: NA
CDR3: CATSRTRDRQETQYF
DNA: TGTGCCACCAGCAGAACTCGGGACAGACAAGAGACCCAGTACTTC

D: NA
J: TRBJ1-1
V: TRBV13
size: NA
CDR3: CASSFRGPSEAFF
DNA: TGTGCCAGCAGCTTTAGAGGGCCCAGTGAAGCTTTCTTT

D: NA
J: TRBJ2-3
V: TRBV18
size: NA
CDR3: CASSPSQGITDTQYF
DNA: TGTGCCAGCTCACCATCTCAGGGGATCACAGATACGCAGTATTTT

D: NA
J: TRBJ1-5
V: TRBV27
size: NA
CDR3: CASKNIARGGSNQPQHF
DNA: TGTGCCAGCAAAAATATCGCTCGCGGGGGTAGCAATCAGCCCCAGCATTTT

D: TRBD2
J: TRBJ2-1
V: TRBV19
size: NA
CDR3: CASSASGGGYNEQFF
DNA: TGTGCCAGTAGTGCGAGCGGGGGAGGCTACAATGAGCAGTTCTTC

D: TRBD2
J: TRBJ2-3
V: TRBV3-1
size: NA
CDR3: CASSLFSGTSGRDTQYF
DNA: TGTGCCAGCAGCCTCTTTTCCGGGACTAGCGGGAGAGATACGCAGTATTTT

D: NA
J: TRBJ2-7
V: TRBV16
size: NA
CDR3: CASSPPDRSYEQYF
DNA: TGTGCCAGCAGCCCGCCCGACAGGTCCTACGAGCAGTACTTC

D: NA
J: TRBJ1-3
V: TRBV19
size: NA
CDR3: CASSIGLDTIYF
DNA: TGTGCCAGTAGTATCGGACTGGACACCATATATTTT

D: NA
J: TRBJ2-3
V: TRBV27
size: NA
CDR3: CASARGSTDTQYF
DNA: TGTGCCAGCGCTCGGGGTAGCACAGATACGCAGTATTTT

D: TRBD1
J: TRBJ1-1
V: TRBV4-2
size: NA
CDR3: CASSPRTGQNTEAFF
DNA: TGTGCCAGCAGCCCCCGGACAGGACAGAACACTGAAGCTTTCTTT

D: TRBD1
J: TRBJ2-1
V: TRBV4-1
size: NA
CDR3: CASSPPGQEQFF
DNA: TGCGCCAGCAGCCCACCGGGACAGGAGCAGTTCTTC

D: NA
J: TRBJ1-6
V: TRBV2
size: once
CDR3: CASSDSHSSGSPLHF
DNA: TGTGCCAGCAGTGATAGCCATTCCAGTGGTTCACCCCTCCACTTT

D: NA
J: TRBJ1-1
V: TRBV28
size: NA
CDR3: CASSVQGYTEAFF
DNA: TGTGCCAGCAGTGTACAGGGCTACACTGAAGCTTTCTTT

D: TRBD2
J: TRBJ2-7
V: TRBV6-6
size: NA
CDR3: CASSPGGLPSYEQYF
DNA: TGTGCCAGCAGTCCGGGAGGACTACCATCCTACGAGCAGTACTTC

D: TRBD2
J: TRBJ2-1
V: TRBV7-3
size: once
CDR3: CASSLGLATEINEQFF
DNA: TGTGCCAGCAGCTTAGGACTAGCTACGGAAATCAATGAGCAGTTCTTC

D: NA
J: TRBJ2-7
V: TRBV7-6
size: NA
CDR3: CASSHTARTTLYEQYF
DNA: TGTGCCAGCAGCCATACTGCTCGGACTACCTTATACGAGCAGTACTTC

D: NA
J: TRBJ1-5
V: TRBV13
size: NA
CDR3: CASSSRGTFDQPQHF
DNA: TGTGCCAGCAGCTCCAGGGGTACGTTTGATCAGCCCCAGCATTTT

D: TRBD2
J: TRBJ2-5
V: TRBV15
size: NA
CDR3: CATSTPTSAQETQYF
DNA: TGTGCCACCAGCACCCCGACTAGCGCCCAAGAGACCCAGTACTTC

D: NA
J: TRBJ1-2
V: TRBV4-1
size: NA
CDR3: CASSHGNGAYYGYTF
DNA: TGCGCCAGCAGCCATGGTAACGGTGCCTACTATGGCTACACCTTC

D: NA
J: TRBJ1-4
V: TRBV3-1
size: NA
CDR3: CASSQDPAQDEKLFF
DNA: TGTGCCAGCAGCCAAGACCCTGCGCAGGATGAAAAACTGTTTTTT

D: NA
J: TRBJ1-1
V: TRBV5-6
size: NA
CDR3: CASSLSREEAFF
DNA: TGTGCCAGCAGCTTATCACGAGAAGAAGCTTTCTTT

D: NA
J: TRBJ2-1
V: TRBV5-6
size: NA
CDR3: CASSPTGTSSVSYNEQFF
DNA: TGTGCCAGCAGCCCGACCGGGACCTCCTCAGTCTCCTACAATGAGCAGTTCTTC

D: TRBD2
J: TRBJ2-5
V: TRBV6-2/TRBV6-3
size: NA
CDR3: CASSWGLADSAQYF
DNA: TGTGCCAGCAGTTGGGGACTAGCGGACTCGGCCCAGTACTTC

D: NA
J: TRBJ2-7
V: TRBV5-1
size: NA
CDR3: CASSWRQMSSYEQYF
DNA: TGCGCCAGCAGCTGGAGACAGATGAGCTCCTACGAGCAGTACTTC

D: NA
J: TRBJ1-2
V: TRBV7-9
size: NA
CDR3: CASSSGVYGYTF
DNA: TGTGCCAGCAGCTCAGGGGTTTATGGCTACACCTTC

D: NA
J: TRBJ2-7
V: TRBV18
size: NA
CDR3: CASSPPIDDGRGSSYEQYF
DNA: TGTGCCAGCTCACCACCGATCGATGACGGTCGGGGTAGCTCCTACGAGCAGTACTTC

D: TRBD1
J: TRBJ1-2
V: TRBV9
size: NA
CDR3: CASSGSGTGVSNYGYTF
DNA: TGTGCCAGCAGCGGATCCGGGACAGGGGTTTCTAACTATGGCTACACCTTC

D: NA
J: TRBJ1-5
V: TRBV10-3
size: NA
CDR3: CAISSQGMGEQPQHF
DNA: TGTGCCATCAGTAGCCAGGGAATGGGAGAACAGCCCCAGCATTTT